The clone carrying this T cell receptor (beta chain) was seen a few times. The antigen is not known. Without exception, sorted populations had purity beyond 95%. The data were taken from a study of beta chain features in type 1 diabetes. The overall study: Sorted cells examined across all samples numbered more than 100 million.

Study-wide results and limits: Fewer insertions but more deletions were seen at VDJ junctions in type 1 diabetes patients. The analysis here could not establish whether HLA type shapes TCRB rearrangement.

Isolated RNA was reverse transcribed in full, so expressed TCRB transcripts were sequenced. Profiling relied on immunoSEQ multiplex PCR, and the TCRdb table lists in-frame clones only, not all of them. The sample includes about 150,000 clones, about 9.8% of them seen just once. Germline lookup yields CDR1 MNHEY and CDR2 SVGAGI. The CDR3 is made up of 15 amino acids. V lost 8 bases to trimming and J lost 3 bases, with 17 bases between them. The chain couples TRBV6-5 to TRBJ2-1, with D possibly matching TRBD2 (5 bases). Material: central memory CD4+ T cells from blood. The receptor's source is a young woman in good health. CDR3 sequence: CASRRGGGFYNEQFF. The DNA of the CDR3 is TGTGCCAGCCGGAGAGGAGGCGGATTCTACAATGAGCAGTTCTTC.